The sequence of this T cell receptor beta chain was determined in a study of early T cells in non-severe SARS-CoV-2 infection. Overall study context: RNA in bulk from unsorted whole blood was sequenced, and chains were unpaired. Study outcomes and limitations: The VDJdb matching leaned toward anti-spike CD8 responses and overlooked private and CD4 specificities.

V lost 5 bases and J lost 2, with 11 bases in between. CDR1 and CDR2 from the germline V gene are SGDLS and YYNGEE. This CDR3 contains 13 residues. In regard to this clonotype: Its specificity is not known.

MiXCR was run by TCRdb on the 5' RACE reads, yielding one entry per CDR3 protein. The table lists around 80,000 distinct CDR3 sequences, approximately 13% of them singletons. V and J are TRBV9 and TRBJ2-7; no definite D call. The sample comprised whole blood. This TCR was sampled from an adult who was a healthcare worker with PCR-confirmed SARS-CoV-2 infection or an uninfected control (not recorded which). The CDR3 DNA reads as TGTGCCAGCAGTCACGGCTATCCCTACGAGCAGTACTTC. Protein sequence: CASSHGYPYEQYF.